The entry below describes one TCR beta chain. Its antigen is unidentified. V lost 2 bases and J lost 5, with 11 bases in between. CDR1 and CDR2 from the germline V gene are MNHEY and SVGAGI. CDR3 length: 14 amino acids. This sample is drawn from a study of T cells after posttransplantation cyclophosphamide. The study's findings and limits: Donor-recipient repertoire similarity was low at 1-2 months, rising over year one.

Only in-frame clones appear in the TCRdb table, and some are missing; sequencing was by immunoSEQ multiplex PCR. In the table there are about 52,000 clones, approximately 94% of which are singletons. The receptor's source is a woman aged 30 to 39 in good health and a related stem cell transplant donor. The chain links TRBV6-5 to TRBJ2-3; D is possibly TRBD2 (7 bases). Sequencing was done on a sample of PBMCs. The CDR3 sequence is CASSYGGALDTQYF. In DNA, the CDR3 is TGTGCCAGCAGTTACGGGGGGGCCTTAGATACGCAGTATTTT.